A single sample gave rise to the 29 T cell receptor beta chains below, sequenced in a study of T-cell reconstitution after alpha-beta-depleted transplantation in children. Preparation of the TCRbeta library involved a method that used unique molecular identifiers. TCRdb re-derived calls from the PCR reads in MiXCR, one entry per CDR3 protein. The sample shows about 980,000 distinct CDR3 sequences, roughly 29% of them seen only once. This specimen was PBMCs, mostly from graft donor cells, taken 360 days after TCRalphabeta/CD19-depleted stem cell transplant. These receptor sequences come from a boy under two years old who had a stem cell transplant for SCID, so the T cells may come from the graft donor.

This clonotype was counted only a few times. The chain links TRBV5-1 to TRBJ2-7; D may be TRBD2 (7 bases). V dropped 4 bases and J dropped 4 bases, with 15 bases sitting between them. Germline-derived CDR1 and CDR2 are SGHRS and YFSETQ. CDR3 length equals 14 residues. This CDR3 reads CASSQGGARYEQYF. CDR3 coding DNA: TGCGCCAGCAGCCAAGGGGGGGCGAGATACGAGCAGTACTTC.

The rearrangement uses TRBV12-3 or TRBV12-4 and TRBJ1-5; 7 bases fit TRBD1. The V and J ends lost 8 bases and 1 base, in that order; junction bases with no gene match: 2. The CDR3 covers 13 residues. The CDR3 here is CASADRSNQPQHF. CDR3 coding DNA: TGTGCCAGCGCGGACAGGAGCAATCAGCCCCAGCATTTT.

The chain combines TRBV12-3 or TRBV12-4 with TRBJ2-7; either TRBD1 or TRBD2 may supply D (5 bases each). CDR3 length: 15 amino acids. Trimming removed 3 bases from V and 6 bases from J, with 18 bases in between. In nucleotides, the CDR3 is TGTGCCAGCAGTTTCCGGGACGCCCTTTCGGGCGAGCAGTACTTC. Residues: CASSFRDALSGEQYF.

V is TRBV5-1 and J is TRBJ1-1, with a tentative D call TRBD1 (5 bases). There are 12 residues in the CDR3. V dropped 9 bases and J dropped 2 bases, with 11 bases sitting between them. Germline CDR1 and CDR2: SGHRS and YFSETQ. In nucleotides, the CDR3 is TGCGCCACAGGACACGGAAACACTGAAGCTTTCTTT. Translating it yields CATGHGNTEAFF.

The V gene is TRBV20-1, the J gene TRBJ2-2; TRBD2 agrees at 10 bases. CDR3 length: 15 residues. The junction had 3 bases not matched to a gene; V was cut back by 5 bases and J by 0 bases. Germline lookup yields CDR1 DFQATT and CDR2 SNEGSKA (reference sequence). The CDR3 nucleotides read TGCAGTGCTCTTGGACTAGCGGCGAACACCGGGGAGCTGTTTTTT. Amino acids: CSALGLAANTGELFF.

The CDR3 protein is CASSSSQSSTGEQYF. Written as DNA, the CDR3 is TGTGCCAGCAGTTCCTCTCAGAGTTCGACAGGGGAGCAGTACTTC. The V and J genes are TRBV28 and TRBJ2-7; 7 bases are shared with TRBD1. This CDR3 has 15 residues. Trimming took 4 bases from V and 7 from J; bases not matched to a gene: 13. Germline V lookup: CDR1 MDHEN, CDR2 SYDVKM.

The chain couples TRBV24-1 to TRBJ2-3; TRBD1 matches 9 bases. The V gene end was trimmed by 4 bases and the J gene end by 6 bases; junction bases not matched to a gene: 7. This CDR3 region has 15 residues. Germline assignment: CDR1 KGHDR and CDR2 SFDVKD. CDR3 sequence reads: CATSDDGTGSDTQYF. The CDR3 bases are TGTGCCACCAGTGACGACGGGACAGGGAGCGATACGCAGTATTTT.

This clonotype was counted only a few times. The chain combines TRBV20-1 with TRBJ2-1; TRBD2 matches at 11 bases. Germline V gene sequence: CDR1 DFQATT, CDR2 SNEGSKA (reference sequence). The CDR3 consists of 14 residues. V was clipped by 3 bases and J by 9 bases; unmatched bases: 7. The CDR3 region is CSASVAGGPSEQFF. In DNA, the CDR3 is TGCAGTGCTAGCGTAGCGGGGGGGCCGAGTGAGCAGTTCTTC.

This clonotype has ten or more counts. This chain links TRBV3-1 with TRBJ2-3, with 8 positions matching TRBD2. CDR1 LGHDT and CDR2 YNNKEL come from the germline V gene (reference sequence). This CDR3 contains 14 residues. J lost 1 base, V lost 5 bases, and 2 bases had no gene match. CDR3 sequence reads: CASSSGGRTDTQYF. CDR3 sequence (DNA): TGTGCCAGCAGCAGCGGGGGCCGCACAGATACGCAGTATTTT.

This clonotype turned up a few times. This chain links TRBV20-1 with TRBJ2-4; no definite D call. Deletions cut 5 bases from V and 0 bases from J, with 14 bases between. CDR3 length: 15 amino acids. CDR1 is DFQATT and CDR2 is SNEGSKA in the germline V gene (reference sequence). This CDR3 reads CSALKPRIAKNIQYF. As DNA, the CDR3 is TGCAGTGCTCTAAAACCCCGTATAGCCAAAAACATTCAGTACTTC.

The chain carries TRBV7-2 and TRBJ1-1; possibly TRBD1 for D (6 bases). The V end lost 1 base, the J end lost 4 bases, and 16 bases lay between the germline ends. The CDR3 has 16 amino acids. The germline V gene has CDR1 SGHTA and CDR2 FQGNSA. This CDR3 reads CASSLGWGQGGTEAFF. In nucleotides, the CDR3 is TGTGCCAGCAGCTTAGGGTGGGGGCAGGGAGGCACTGAAGCTTTCTTT.

There are a few counts of this clonotype. V and J are TRBV6-5 and TRBJ2-5; 8 bases fit TRBD1. Trimming at V came to 4 bases and at J to 5 bases, leaving 9 bases not matched to a gene. This CDR3 contains 15 residues. Per germline, CDR1 MNHEY and CDR2 SVGAGI. The CDR3 DNA reads TGTGCCAGCAGTTTCGGGACAGGTATTTTGGAGACCCAGTACTTC. As protein: CASSFGTGILETQYF.

This clonotype was seen a few times. This chain connects TRBV4-1 to TRBJ1-1, with unresolved D. Looked up from germline, CDR1 is MGHRA and CDR2 is YSYEKL. The ends were cut back, 7 bases at V and 0 bases at J, with 6 bases in the middle. The CDR3 has 12 residues. The CDR3 DNA follows: TGCGCCAGCAAGGGAATGAACACTGAAGCTTTCTTT. As protein: CASKGMNTEAFF.

The rearrangement uses TRBV6-5 and TRBJ1-1, with a weak D call TRBD1 (6 bases). In germline, CDR1 is MNHEY, CDR2 SVGAGI. V was clipped by 6 bases and J by 4 bases, with 15 bases between them. The CDR3 has 14 residues. For the CDR3, the DNA is TGTGCCAGCAGGTCGGGCCGAGGGGGCACTGAAGCTTTCTTT. Amino acid sequence: CASRSGRGGTEAFF.

This clonotype came up a few times. The chain carries TRBV20-1 and TRBJ2-3; TRBD2 aligns across 7 bases. The CDR3 length is 16 residues. J lost 0 bases, V lost 4 bases, and 10 bases had no gene match. Germline values: CDR1 DFQATT, CDR2 SNEGSKA (reference sequence). CDR3 residues: CSATGRAVSSTDTQYF. CDR3 coding DNA: TGCAGTGCTACGGGGAGGGCGGTGTCTAGCACAGATACGCAGTATTTT.

V is TRBV7-9 and J is TRBJ1-5; perhaps TRBD1 as D (5 bases). Trimming pared 1 base from V and 5 bases from J, leaving 12 bases between. CDR1 and CDR2 from the germline V gene are SEHNR and FQNEAQ (reference sequence). This CDR3 is 15 amino acids long. CDR3 in DNA: TGTGCCAGCAGCTTAGGAACAGGTACTCATCAGCCCCAGCATTTT. It codes for CASSLGTGTHQPQHF.

Only a few counts were recorded for this clonotype. The J gene is TRBJ1-6, the V gene TRBV5-1; a weak D match, TRBD1 (6 bases). Germline V lookup: CDR1 SGHRS, CDR2 YFSETQ. The CDR3 is made up of 14 amino acids. V was shortened by 0 bases and J by 7 bases, with 8 bases between the two germline ends. This chain's CDR3 is CASSLDRANSPLHF. CDR3 bases: TGCGCCAGCAGCTTGGACAGGGCCAATTCACCCCTCCACTTT.

There are a few counts of this clonotype. The J gene is TRBJ1-5, the V gene TRBV6-1; no clear D. CDR3 length equals 14 residues. Germline V gene data show CDR1 as MNHNS and CDR2 as SASEGT. Trimming left V 6 bases short and J 2 bases short, with 11 bases between. DNA of the CDR3: TGTGCCAGCAGGCCGCGGGTGGGCAATCAGCCCCAGCATTTT. It codes for CASRPRVGNQPQHF.

The CDR3 DNA is TGCGCCAGCAGCTATGCGGGGGTGAACACTGAAGCTTTCTTT. As protein: CASSYAGVNTEAFF. The rearrangement links TRBV5-1 to TRBJ1-1, with a tentative D call TRBD1 (5 bases). V lost 3 bases and J 0 bases, leaving 9 bases between the germline ends. This CDR3 contains 14 residues. Germline V gene sequence: CDR1 SGHRS, CDR2 YFSETQ.

The chain recombines TRBV7-9 with TRBJ2-5; 9 nucleotides line up with TRBD2. CDR3 length: 15 amino acids. The V and J ends lost 1 base and 5 bases, in that order; junction bases with no gene match: 5. The V gene's germline CDR1 is SEHNR and CDR2 FQNEAQ (reference sequence). As DNA, the CDR3 is TGTGCCAGCAGCTTAGGCGGGGGGGCCGGGGAGACCCAGTACTTC. Protein: CASSLGGGAGETQYF.

This clonotype was observed a handful of times. The chain is built from TRBV5-8 and TRBJ2-1, with 7 bases that match TRBD2. Trimming took 0 bases from V and 2 from J; bases not matched to a gene: 5. The CDR3 runs 16 residues. CDR1 is SGHTS and CDR2 is YDEGEE in the germline V gene. CDR3 amino acids: CASSLDREGTYNEQFF. The CDR3 DNA sequence: TGTGCCAGCAGCTTGGATAGGGAGGGGACCTACAATGAGCAGTTCTTC.

The CDR3 is CSGLTGQELFF. The DNA of the CDR3 is TGCAGCGGTCTGACTGGACAAGAACTGTTTTTT. V usage is TRBV29-1 and J usage is TRBJ1-4, with a weak D call TRBD1 (5 bases). This CDR3 has 11 residues. V was clipped by 7 bases and J by 12 bases, with 15 bases between them. Germline V lookup: CDR1 SQVTM, CDR2 ANQGSEA.

This chain uses TRBV5-1 with TRBJ2-2, with 10 bases lining up with TRBD2. Germline V lookup: CDR1 SGHRS, CDR2 YFSETQ. J was trimmed by 1 base and V by 1 base; bases with no gene match: 7. CDR3 length equals 18 residues. CDR3 loop: CASSLRTPSGGNTGELFF. The CDR3 nucleotides are TGCGCCAGCAGCTTGAGGACCCCTAGCGGGGGGAACACCGGGGAGCTGTTTTTT.

The chain carries TRBV5-5 and TRBJ2-1, with TRBD2 as a possible D gene (6 bases). The CDR3 extends over 15 amino acids. The V and J ends lost 4 bases and 8 bases respectively, with 19 bases between them. Germline CDR1 is SGHKS and CDR2 is YYEKEE (reference sequence). The CDR3 bases are TGTGCCAGCAGCCCCGGTGTTCGGGGGACCGATGAGCAGTTCTTC. This translates into CASSPGVRGTDEQFF. The full variable domain, in which reference TRBV5-5 and TRBJ2-1 provide the parts outside the CDR3, is DAGVTQSPTHLIKTRGQQVTLRCSPISGHKSVSWYQQVLGQGPQFIFQYYEKEERGRGNFPDRFSARQFPNYSSELNVNALLLGDSALYLCASSPGVRGTDEQFFGPGTRLTVL.

This clonotype was counted a few times. V is TRBV20-1 and J is TRBJ2-3; D possibly uses TRBD1 or TRBD2 (6 bases each). CDR3 length equals 14 residues. Trimming pared 4 bases from V and 2 bases from J, leaving 13 bases between. Germline loops: CDR1 DFQATT, CDR2 SNEGSKA (reference sequence). CDR3 nucleotides: TGCAGTGCTATCTTGAGGGGGGTCACAGATACGCAGTATTTT. This gives the protein CSAILRGVTDTQYF.

The sample holds many counts of this clonotype. This chain uses TRBV10-3 with TRBJ2-5, with TRBD2 matching over 7 bases. V lost 10 bases to trimming and J lost 5 bases; unmatched junction nucleotides: 4. The length of the CDR3 is 11 residues. Germline CDR1 is ENHRY and CDR2 is SYGVKD. The CDR3 bases are TGTGCCACGGGGGGACGGGAGACCCAGTACTTC. Its translation: CATGGRETQYF.

V is TRBV20-1 and J is TRBJ1-5; a possible D gene is TRBD1 (5 bases). V was shortened by 5 bases and J by 6 bases, with 17 bases between the two germline ends. The CDR3 sequence is 14 residues long. From germline, CDR1 is DFQATT and CDR2 SNEGSKA (reference sequence). The CDR3 coding sequence is TGCAGTGCTCCCACGGGGGGGATCGGTCAGCCCCAGCATTTT. Encoded protein: CSAPTGGIGQPQHF.

The chain couples TRBV12-3 or TRBV12-4 to TRBJ1-1; 7 nucleotides align to TRBD1. There are 14 residues in the CDR3. Unmatched junction bases numbered 5, after V lost 0 bases and J lost 7 bases. This CDR3 is CASSLARGGDEAFF. The CDR3 DNA sequence: TGTGCCAGCAGTTTAGCCAGGGGGGGTGATGAAGCTTTCTTT.

In this sample, this clonotype turned up once. The rearrangement links TRBV12-3 or TRBV12-4 to TRBJ2-5; D gene ambiguous. V lost 9 bases and J 4 bases, leaving 9 bases between the germline ends. CDR3 length: 11 amino acids. In nucleotides, the CDR3 is TGTGCCAGTTTGCGGAGAGAGACCCAGTACTTC. Residues: CASLRRETQYF.